The rows below give T cell receptor beta chains drawn from one sample of a study of cytomegalovirus exposure and HLA in healthy donors. Produced via immunoSEQ multiplex PCR; TCRdb's table is partial and in-frame only. The table records roughly 130,000 clones, more than 65% of them present only once. Material for sequencing was PBMCs. The receptors originated from a woman younger than 35 in good health and CMV-seropositive. CDR3s include the opening cysteine and the closing phenylalanine or tryptophan. D genes are given only for firm matches. For some rows the clone size is stated as once, few or many, or as a class when expanded; others skip it.

cdr3_aa: CASPQGPYGYTF
cdr3_nt: TGTGCCAGCCCGCAGGGGCCCTATGGCTACACCTTC
v_call: TRBV6-4
d_call: -
cdr3_length: 12
j_call: TRBJ1-2
clone_size: -

cdr3_aa: CASSPGGTEAFF
cdr3_nt: TGCGCCAGCAGCCCCGGGGGCACTGAAGCTTTCTTT
v_call: TRBV5-1
d_call: -
cdr3_length: 12
j_call: TRBJ1-1
clone_size: -

cdr3_aa: CASSSTGGNTGELFF
cdr3_nt: TGCGCCAGCAGTTCGACAGGGGGGAACACCGGGGAGCTGTTTTTT
v_call: TRBV5-1
d_call: TRBD1
cdr3_length: 15
j_call: TRBJ2-2
clone_size: -

cdr3_aa: CASSLGQGANEKLFF
cdr3_nt: TGTGCCAGCAGTTTGGGGCAGGGGGCTAATGAAAAACTGTTTTTT
v_call: TRBV27
d_call: TRBD1
cdr3_length: 15
j_call: TRBJ1-4
clone_size: -

cdr3_aa: CASSESGTGRHEQYF
cdr3_nt: TGTGCCAGCAGTGAATCGGGGACAGGTCGGCACGAGCAGTACTTC
v_call: TRBV25-1
d_call: TRBD1
cdr3_length: 15
j_call: TRBJ2-7
clone_size: -

cdr3_aa: CASSVEQNYGYTF
cdr3_nt: TGTGCCAGCAGCGTAGAACAGAACTATGGCTACACCTTC
v_call: TRBV9
d_call: -
cdr3_length: 13
j_call: TRBJ1-2
clone_size: -

cdr3_aa: CASSRLAFYEQYF
cdr3_nt: TGTGCCAGCAGTCGATTAGCTTTCTACGAGCAGTACTTC
v_call: TRBV28
d_call: -
cdr3_length: 13
j_call: TRBJ2-7
clone_size: -

cdr3_aa: CASSPGAEQYF
cdr3_nt: TGTGCCAGCAGCCCAGGGGCCGAGCAGTACTTC
v_call: TRBV9
d_call: -
cdr3_length: 11
j_call: TRBJ2-7
clone_size: -

cdr3_aa: CASSPGEGGYTF
cdr3_nt: TGTGCCAGCAGCCCAGGGGAAGGGGGCTACACCTTC
v_call: TRBV7-8
d_call: -
cdr3_length: 12
j_call: TRBJ1-2
clone_size: -

cdr3_aa: CASSYTNYEQYF
cdr3_nt: TGTGCCAGCAGTTACACGAACTACGAGCAGTACTTC
v_call: TRBV27
d_call: -
cdr3_length: 12
j_call: TRBJ2-7
clone_size: -

cdr3_aa: CASSESSGGSTDTQYF
cdr3_nt: TGTGCCAGCAGTGAGTCTAGCGGGGGTTCCACAGATACGCAGTATTTT
v_call: TRBV6-1
d_call: TRBD2
cdr3_length: 16
j_call: TRBJ2-3
clone_size: few

cdr3_aa: CASSSHGGGETQYF
cdr3_nt: TGTGCCAGCAGCAGTCATGGGGGAGGAGAGACCCAGTACTTC
v_call: TRBV13
d_call: -
cdr3_length: 14
j_call: TRBJ2-5
clone_size: -

cdr3_aa: CSVRGIEETQYF
cdr3_nt: TGCAGCGTCCGGGGGATCGAAGAGACCCAGTACTTC
v_call: TRBV29-1
d_call: -
cdr3_length: 12
j_call: TRBJ2-5
clone_size: -

cdr3_aa: CASSFLYEQYF
cdr3_nt: TGTGCCAGCAGCTTTCTCTACGAGCAGTACTTC
v_call: TRBV13
d_call: -
cdr3_length: 11
j_call: TRBJ2-7
clone_size: -

cdr3_aa: CASRPGFTYGYTF
cdr3_nt: TGTGCCAGTAGACCAGGGTTTACCTATGGCTACACCTTC
v_call: TRBV19
d_call: -
cdr3_length: 13
j_call: TRBJ1-2
clone_size: -

cdr3_aa: CASSYPGTGGAEQFF
cdr3_nt: TGTGCCAGCAGCTACCCAGGGACAGGGGGAGCTGAGCAGTTCTTC
v_call: TRBV7-9
d_call: TRBD1
cdr3_length: 15
j_call: TRBJ2-1
clone_size: -

cdr3_aa: CASSLRSETQYF
cdr3_nt: TGTGCCAGCAGCTTACGGTCAGAGACCCAGTACTTC
v_call: TRBV11-2
d_call: -
cdr3_length: 12
j_call: TRBJ2-5
clone_size: -

cdr3_aa: CAWSFLLEGQGAPNEQFF
cdr3_nt: TGTGCCTGGAGTTTCCTCCTAGAGGGACAGGGGGCCCCCAATGAGCAGTTCTTC
v_call: TRBV30
d_call: TRBD1
cdr3_length: 18
j_call: TRBJ2-1
clone_size: -

cdr3_aa: CASSQSGIPQWFQYF
cdr3_nt: TGTGCCAGCAGCCAGTCAGGGATCCCACAATGGTTCCAGTACTTC
v_call: TRBV14
d_call: -
cdr3_length: 15
j_call: TRBJ2-7
clone_size: -

cdr3_aa: CASSLGQTGGGEQFF
cdr3_nt: TGTGCCAGCAGCTTGGGGCAAACAGGGGGCGGTGAGCAGTTCTTC
v_call: TRBV7-9
d_call: TRBD1
cdr3_length: 15
j_call: TRBJ2-1
clone_size: few

cdr3_aa: CSSSSRGPSEKLFF
cdr3_nt: TGTTCCAGCAGCTCGCGGGGGCCAAGTGAAAAACTGTTTTTT
v_call: TRBV7-9
d_call: -
cdr3_length: 14
j_call: TRBJ1-4
clone_size: -

cdr3_aa: CASSGTSLSTDTQYF
cdr3_nt: TGTGCCAGCAGCGGGACTAGCCTTAGCACAGATACGCAGTATTTT
v_call: TRBV9
d_call: TRBD2
cdr3_length: 15
j_call: TRBJ2-3
clone_size: -